Below, one T cell receptor (beta chain) is given with its context. The data were taken from a study of blood T cell repertoires in COVID-19. Study information: Collection of acute and convalescent COVID-19 samples took place in the United States, Italy and Spain. Sample material is recorded as cDNA or gDNA derived from T cells, B-cell-depleted T cells, or PBMCs.

In the source study's methods: For nucleated cells, counts were estimated from reference gene primer amplification. Some clones are missing from TCRdb's copy, which holds only in-frame ones; the method was immunoSEQ multiplex PCR. For V, J and clone size, that table is used; D and trimming come from the DNA. The repertoire includes about 270,000 clones, about nine tenths of them detected once, and over 7.5% sits in the top ten. The sample comprised peripheral blood. The TCR originated in a man aged 35 to 55 who had recovered from COVID-19.

The CDR3 nucleotides are TGTGCCAGCGGTTCATATGGCTACACCTTC. This gives the protein CASGSYGYTF. The chain carries TRBV6-5 and TRBJ1-2; D remains ambiguous. There are 10 residues in the CDR3. Trimming pared 8 bases from V and 5 bases from J, leaving 6 bases between. Germline V gene lookup returns CDR1 MNHEY and CDR2 SVGAGI.